Following are 31 T cell receptor beta chains from one sample sequenced in a study of cytomegalovirus exposure and HLA in healthy donors. Repertoires were generated with immunoSEQ multiplex PCR, while TCRdb's copy carries only in-frame clones and drops some. This sample carries tens of thousands of clones, about 96% of them seen once, and the ten largest clones take 0.7% to 0.95%. The sequenced sample consisted of PBMCs. Receptors were obtained from a man between 18 and 29 years old in good health and CMV-seronegative.

This clone was observed a single time. One end of the junction does not line up with germline, which may come from a read error. The rearrangement uses TRBV9 and TRBJ1-2, with 7 bases that match TRBD1. Germline V gene data show CDR1 as SGDLS and CDR2 as YYNGEE. This CDR3 has 12 residues. DNA of the CDR3: TGTGCCAGCAGCGTCGGACAGGTGGGGTACGCCTTC. Encoded protein: CASSVGQVGYAF.

The chain joins TRBV18 to TRBJ2-2, with TRBD1 identical over 8 bases. Per germline, CDR1 KGHSH and CDR2 LQKENI. Trimming cost V 2 bases and J 1 base; bases outside gene matches: 3. CDR3 length: 16 residues. The CDR3: CASSPAGTGNTGELFF. The CDR3 DNA is TGTGCCAGCTCACCAGCCGGGACAGGGAACACCGGGGAGCTGTTTTTT.

The genes are TRBV9 and TRBJ2-1; 9 bases are a match to TRBD1. Trimming removed 4 bases from V and 2 bases from J; junction bases left unmatched: 7. Germline CDR1 is SGDLS and CDR2 is YYNGEE. The CDR3 sequence is 16 residues long. CDR3 in DNA: TGTGCCAGCAGCCCGCGGACAGGGGTTACCTACAATGAGCAGTTCTTC. Translating it yields CASSPRTGVTYNEQFF.

This chain uses TRBV30 with TRBJ1-1; a possible D gene is TRBD1 (5 bases). V was clipped by 1 base and J by 1 base, with 10 bases between them. The CDR3 is 14 residues long. CDR1 GTSNPN and CDR2 SVGIG come from the germline V gene (reference sequence). In DNA, the CDR3 is TGTGCCTGGAGTGGAAACAGGTGGAACACTGAAGCTTTCTTT. Translated: CAWSGNRWNTEAFF.

This CDR3 is CASSMRGQLTNTGELFF. Written as DNA, the CDR3 is TGTGCCAGTAGTATGAGGGGACAGCTTACGAACACCGGGGAGCTGTTTTTT. The V and J genes are TRBV19 and TRBJ2-2, with TRBD1 matching over 7 bases. With V trimmed by 3 bases and J by 0 bases, 7 bases remained unmatched. Germline CDR1 LNHDA, CDR2 SQIVND (reference sequence). This CDR3 has 17 amino acids.

The chain couples TRBV5-1 to TRBJ2-1; 7 bases agree with TRBD2. Germline V lookup: CDR1 SGHRS, CDR2 YFSETQ. V was pared by 6 bases and J by 9 bases, with 9 bases of the junction left unmatched. CDR3 length: 13 amino acids. The CDR3 spells CASTILARGEQFF. The CDR3 DNA sequence: TGCGCCAGCACCATACTAGCGCGCGGTGAGCAGTTCTTC. Using reference TRBV5-1 and TRBJ2-1 for the parts outside the CDR3, the full variable domain is KAGVTQTPRYLIKTRGQQVTLSCSPISGHRSVSWYQQTPGQGLQFLFEYFSETQRNKGNFPGRFSGRQFSNSRSEMNVSTLELGDSALYLCASTILARGEQFFGPGTRLTVL.

The rearrangement joins TRBV6-6 to TRBJ2-3; 9 positions match TRBD1. The V gene end was trimmed by 0 bases and the J gene end by 2 bases; junction bases not matched to a gene: 3. CDR3 size: 16 residues. CDR1 is MNHNY, CDR2 SVGAGI, per germline (reference sequence). The CDR3 spells CASSYSWTGDTDTQYF. Here the CDR3 DNA reads TGTGCCAGCAGTTACTCATGGACAGGGGACACAGATACGCAGTATTTT.

The V gene is TRBV4-1, the J gene TRBJ1-5; D not resolved. The CDR3 runs 16 residues. Germline CDR1 MGHRA, CDR2 YSYEKL. Trimming shortened V by 4 bases and J by 0 bases, and 13 bases separated the two germline ends. CDR3 sequence: CASSPTPGVSNQPQHF. The CDR3 nucleotides read TGCGCCAGCAGCCCCACCCCCGGGGTTAGCAATCAGCCCCAGCATTTT.

V and J are TRBV28 and TRBJ2-1; 13 nucleotides match TRBD2. Germline CDR1 is MDHEN and CDR2 is SYDVKM. This CDR3 region has 15 residues. The V gene end was trimmed by 5 bases and the J gene end by 7 bases; junction bases not matched to a gene: 5. The CDR3, as DNA: TGTGCCAGCAGTAGGACTAGCGGGAGCCCTAATGAGCAGTTCTTC. Translation gives CASSRTSGSPNEQFF.

V usage is TRBV21-1 and J usage is TRBJ2-2; the table calls TRBD2, which could not be checked here. TRBV21-1 is a listed pseudogene. The CDR3 has 11 amino acids. This CDR3 reads CASSPEGELFF. In nucleotides, the CDR3 is TGTGCCAGCAGCCCCGAGGGGGAGCTGTTTTTT.

The rearrangement uses TRBV29-1 and TRBJ2-2; TRBD1 agrees at 10 bases. The ends lost 6 bases at V and 6 bases at J; junction bases unmatched: 7. The germline V gene encodes CDR1 SQVTM and CDR2 ANQGSEA. CDR3 size: 14 residues. The CDR3 region is CSVTGTGEAGELFF. CDR3 nucleotides: TGCAGCGTAACCGGGACAGGGGAAGCCGGGGAGCTGTTTTTT.

The CDR3 reads CASRLAGVQEQYF. For the CDR3, the DNA is TGTGCCAGCAGGCTAGCCGGTGTTCAAGAGCAGTACTTC. The genes are TRBV25-1 and TRBJ2-7, with D possibly being TRBD2 (5 bases). CDR3 length: 13 amino acids. The V and J ends lost 6 bases and 7 bases respectively, with 16 bases between them. Germline assignment: CDR1 MGHDK and CDR2 SYGVNS.

The chain combines TRBV29-1 with TRBJ1-2, with a tentative D call TRBD1 (6 bases). The germline gives CDR1 SQVTM, CDR2 ANQGSEA. The V end was cut by 7 bases, the J end by 2 bases, with 20 bases between. The CDR3 runs to 15 residues. The CDR3 loop reads CSALGGGGPNYGYTF. DNA for the CDR3: TGCAGCGCCCTGGGAGGGGGGGGGCCGAACTATGGCTACACCTTC.

The gene calls are TRBV5-1 and TRBJ2-2; 9 bases are a match to TRBD2. The V gene end was trimmed by 2 bases and the J gene end by 6 bases; junction bases not matched to a gene: 8. Germline V lookup: CDR1 SGHRS, CDR2 YFSETQ. This CDR3 region has 16 residues. Here the CDR3 DNA reads TGCGCCAGCAGCTTCCAGGGACTAGCCTCGTCCGGGGAGCTGTTTTTT. It translates to CASSFQGLASSGELFF.

J is TRBJ2-3 and V is TRBV5-1; 13 bases agree with TRBD2. The CDR3 is made up of 15 amino acids. With 3 bases clipped from V and 5 bases from J, the junction kept 3 bases outside the gene matches. From germline, CDR1 is SGHRS and CDR2 YFSETQ. The CDR3 bases are TGCGCCAGCAGCTGGGGACTAGCGGGGCTAGATACGCAGTATTTT. Its translation: CASSWGLAGLDTQYF. The whole variable domain, filled in from reference TRBV5-1 and TRBJ2-3, reads KAGVTQTPRYLIKTRGQQVTLSCSPISGHRSVSWYQQTPGQGLQFLFEYFSETQRNKGNFPGRFSGRQFSNSRSEMNVSTLELGDSALYLCASSWGLAGLDTQYFGPGTRLTVL.

The chain combines TRBV5-4 with TRBJ1-1; perhaps TRBD1 as D (6 bases). Trimming pared 5 bases from V and 0 bases from J, leaving 14 bases between. Germline values: CDR1 SGHNT, CDR2 YYREEE (reference sequence). The CDR3 spans 15 residues. The CDR3 region has the DNA TGTGCCAGCAGTTTCCGTACAGGGTTGAACACTGAAGCTTTCTTT. Translation: CASSFRTGLNTEAFF.

The chain combines TRBV5-1 with TRBJ2-5; D perhaps matches TRBD2 (6 bases). Germline assignment: CDR1 SGHRS and CDR2 YFSETQ. The CDR3 runs 16 residues. V was clipped by 8 bases and J by 1 base, with 21 bases between them. The CDR3 sequence: CASCLGGAGPQETQYF. The CDR3 nucleotides are TGCGCCAGTTGCCTGGGGGGAGCGGGCCCCCAAGAGACCCAGTACTTC.

This chain uses TRBV27 with TRBJ2-7, with no clear D. The V end was cut by 5 bases, the J end by 0 bases, with 14 bases between. The CDR3 length is 15 residues. Germline CDR1 and CDR2: MNHEY and SMNVEV (reference sequence). CDR3 region: CASSPSPGSSYEQYF. CDR3 sequence (DNA): TGTGCCAGCAGTCCGAGTCCGGGTAGCTCCTACGAGCAGTACTTC.

This chain connects TRBV9 to TRBJ2-3, with 7 bases matching TRBD2. There are 15 residues in the CDR3. CDR1 and CDR2 from the germline V gene are SGDLS and YYNGEE. The V gene end was trimmed by 0 bases and the J gene end by 6 bases; junction bases not matched to a gene: 7. The CDR3 loop reads CASSVVGGLGDTQYF. The CDR3, as DNA: TGTGCCAGCAGCGTAGTGGGAGGGCTCGGGGATACGCAGTATTTT.

The chain employs TRBV7-8 and TRBJ2-7; the D gene is possibly TRBD2 (5 bases). The CDR3 is 16 residues long. CDR1 and CDR2 (germline): SGHVS, FQNEAQ. Between the trimmed V and J ends, which lost 4 bases and 0 bases, there was a span of 16 bases. The DNA for the CDR3 is TGTGCCAGCAGCTCCACCCTAGCTTCAAGCTCCTACGAGCAGTACTTC. This encodes CASSSTLASSSYEQYF.

The chain links TRBV19 to TRBJ2-2; TRBD2 aligns across 7 bases. CDR1 and CDR2 (germline): LNHDA, SQIVND (reference sequence). The CDR3 loop spans 15 amino acids. The V segment lost 7 bases and the J segment 4 bases; nucleotides outside the gene matches: 9. The CDR3 sequence is CASNSLAATTGELFF. The CDR3 DNA is TGTGCCAGTAATAGTCTAGCGGCGACCACCGGGGAGCTGTTTTTT.

J is TRBJ2-1 and V is TRBV7-6; 9 bases line up with TRBD2. The CDR3 has 16 amino acids. Germline values: CDR1 SGHVS, CDR2 FNYEAQ. The ends lost 5 bases at V and 0 bases at J; junction bases unmatched: 5. Here the CDR3 reads CASSETSGGSYNEQFF. CDR3 in DNA: TGTGCCAGCAGCGAGACTAGCGGAGGCTCCTACAATGAGCAGTTCTTC.

V and J are TRBV27 and TRBJ2-7, with D possibly matching TRBD2 (7 bases). Trimming shortened V by 3 bases and J by 2 bases, and 14 bases separated the two germline ends. The CDR3 sequence is 15 residues long. Germline V gene lookup returns CDR1 MNHEY and CDR2 SMNVEV (reference sequence). CDR3 in amino acids: CASSFGGGRAYEQYF. The CDR3 nucleotides are TGTGCCAGCAGTTTCGGGGGCGGGAGAGCCTACGAGCAGTACTTC.

The rearrangement links TRBV6-4 to TRBJ2-5, with 11 nucleotides matching TRBD2. The DNA end is more similar to TRBJ2-7, so the J call may be wrong. Germline V gene lookup returns CDR1 MRHNA and CDR2 SNTAGT. The CDR3 runs to 14 residues. The CDR3 reads CASSRLAGPYEQYF. In DNA form, the CDR3 reads TGTGCCAGCAGTCGACTAGCGGGGCCCTACGAGCAGTACTTC.

V usage is TRBV7-9 and J usage is TRBJ1-1, with TRBD1 matching over 9 bases. Unmatched junction bases numbered 7, after V lost 7 bases and J lost 4 bases. This CDR3 region has 14 residues. Germline-derived CDR1 and CDR2 are SEHNR and FQNEAQ (reference sequence). CDR3 region: CASTLQGAGTEAFF. DNA of the CDR3: TGTGCCAGCACGCTACAGGGGGCCGGCACTGAAGCTTTCTTT.

The CDR3 spells CASSEPGSYEQYF. In DNA form, the CDR3 reads TGTGCCAGCAGTGAACCGGGTTCCTACGAGCAGTACTTC. This sequence joins TRBV6-1 and TRBJ2-7, with D uncertain. V lost 2 bases and J 1 base, leaving 6 bases between the germline ends. Germline CDR1 and CDR2: MNHNS and SASEGT. This CDR3 is built from 13 residues.

The gene calls are TRBV11-2 and TRBJ2-7; perhaps TRBD2 as D (6 bases). The CDR3 totals 16 residues. The germline V gene has CDR1 SGHAT and CDR2 FQNNGV. Trimming took off 5 bases at V and 1 base at J, with 18 bases between the two ends. CDR3 in amino acids: CASSGGRGLGSYEQYF. The CDR3 nucleotides read TGTGCCAGCAGCGGAGGCCGGGGGTTGGGTTCCTACGAGCAGTACTTC.

The chain uses TRBV14 and TRBJ1-2, with D unresolved. Germline V lookup: CDR1 SGHDN, CDR2 FVKESK. The CDR3 contains 13 residues. The germline V and J ends were trimmed by 1 base and 4 bases, with 7 bases remaining between them. CDR3 region: CASSQVSRYGYTF. The CDR3 DNA follows: TGTGCCAGCAGCCAAGTATCCCGCTATGGCTACACCTTC.

V gene TRBV15 combines with J gene TRBJ2-3; 9 bases agree with TRBD2. The germline V gene encodes CDR1 LNHNV and CDR2 YYDKDF (reference sequence). This CDR3 comprises 16 residues. The junction had 6 bases not matched to a gene; V was cut back by 3 bases and J by 2 bases. The CDR3 bases are TGTGCCACCAGCAGTCGACTAGCGGACGACACAGATACGCAGTATTTT. Amino acid sequence: CATSSRLADDTDTQYF.

The V gene is TRBV28, the J gene TRBJ2-5; D not resolved. Germline assignment: CDR1 MDHEN and CDR2 SYDVKM. The CDR3 spans 14 residues. The V end was cut by 2 bases, the J end by 4 bases, with 11 bases between. The CDR3 DNA follows: TGTGCCAGCAGTTTAACCCCACCGGGAGAGACCCAGTACTTC. Residues: CASSLTPPGETQYF. Full variable domain (outside the CDR3, taken from reference TRBV28 and TRBJ2-5): DVKVTQSSRYLVKRTGEKVFLECVQDMDHENMFWYRQDPGLGLRLIYFSYDVKMKEKGDIPEGYSVSREKKERFSLILESASTNQTSMYLCASSLTPPGETQYFGPGTRLLVL.

V gene TRBV5-1 combines with J gene TRBJ2-5; tentatively, D is TRBD1 (5 bases). The CDR3 has 16 amino acids. The germline V and J ends were trimmed by 2 bases and 1 base, with 15 bases remaining between them. Germline-derived CDR1 and CDR2 are SGHRS and YFSETQ. The CDR3 loop reads CASSFQGGRTQETQYF. The DNA for the CDR3 is TGCGCCAGCAGCTTCCAGGGCGGCCGCACCCAAGAGACCCAGTACTTC.